One sample yielded the 9 T cell receptor beta chains listed below, sequenced in a study of regulatory T cells in long-lasting Graves disease. For TCR beta, libraries came from iRepertoire HTBI primers and Arm-PCR of CDR3 regions. TCRdb re-derived calls from the multiplex PCR reads in MiXCR, one entry per CDR3 protein. The table shows around 330,000 distinct CDR3 sequences, with over 15% occurring only once. Time point specified: newly diagnosed GD, antithyroid drugs for less than 3 months. There was RNA extracted from PBMCs, and the TCR library was made from it. The sample was peripheral blood mononuclear cells (PBMCs), taken at new diagnosis, from a patient treated with antithyroid drugs. The receptors were sampled from a female donor with Graves disease.

This clonotype was observed at least ten times. The CDR3: CASSPGGGGELFF. DNA of the CDR3: TGTGCCAGCAGCCCCGGAGGAGGCGGGGAGCTGTTTTTT. The chain couples TRBV28 to TRBJ2-2; D may be TRBD2 (5 bases). The germline CDR1 and CDR2 sequences are MDHEN and SYDVKM. The CDR3 runs to 13 residues. Trimming stripped 6 bases from V and 7 bases from J, with 12 bases between.

This clonotype was counted at least ten times. The genes are TRBV11-3 and TRBJ2-1; maybe TRBD2 (6 bases). In germline, CDR1 is SGHNT, CDR2 YENEEA. Trimming took off 6 bases at V and 9 bases at J, with 24 bases between the two ends. The CDR3 extends over 16 amino acids. The CDR3 nucleotides are TGTGCCAGCAGGCATGCGGTAACTAGCTCTCGGGGTGAGCAGTTCTTC. This gives the protein CASRHAVTSSRGEQFF.

A few counts support this clonotype. Because it lacks the conserved phenylalanine or tryptophan at the end, this CDR3 is likely a read error. The rearrangement joins TRBV11-2 to TRBJ2-7; no clear D. The V end lost 0 bases, the J end lost 6 bases, and 9 bases lay between the germline ends. The CDR3 consists of 13 residues. CDR1 is SGHAT, CDR2 FQNNGV, per germline. CDR3 in DNA: TGTGCCAGCAGCTTAGAATGGTCACCCGAGCAGTACTCC. Protein sequence: CASSLEWSPEQYS.

This clonotype was observed many times. The chain employs TRBV12-3 or TRBV12-4 and TRBJ2-3; 7 nucleotides align to TRBD2. V shed 6 bases, J shed 2 bases, and the junction held 11 bases outside the gene matches. The CDR3 totals 16 residues. The DNA of the CDR3 is TGTGCCAGCAGACCCCCGGGCGGGAGATACACAGATACGCAGTATTTT. Encoded protein: CASRPPGGRYTDTQYF.

The chain uses TRBV20-1 and TRBJ2-2, with 14 positions matching TRBD2. CDR1 and CDR2 (germline): DFQATT, SNEGSKA (reference sequence). The CDR3 runs to 16 residues. V lost 1 base, J lost 4 bases, and 2 bases stayed unmatched. The CDR3 DNA is TGCAGTGCTAGAGCCGGGACTAGCGGGAGCACCGGGGAGCTGTTTTTT. It encodes CSARAGTSGSTGELFF.

The chain couples TRBV12-3 or TRBV12-4 to TRBJ2-2, with a tentative D call TRBD1 (5 bases). The CDR3 loop spans 16 amino acids. The V end lost 6 bases, the J end lost 2 bases, and 16 bases lay between the germline ends. CDR3 coding DNA: TGTGCCAGCAGCCGAGCCTCTGGACAAAACACCGGGGAGCTGTTTTTT. As protein: CASSRASGQNTGELFF.

This clonotype occurred a few times. J is TRBJ2-4 and V is TRBV4-1; D is tentatively TRBD1 or TRBD2 (6 bases each). The germline V and J ends were trimmed by 4 bases and 0 bases, with 13 bases remaining between them. This CDR3 is 16 amino acids long. Germline CDR1 is MGHRA and CDR2 is YSYEKL. The CDR3 loop is CASSPLGGLAKNIQYF. CDR3 nucleotide sequence: TGCGCCAGCAGCCCTTTAGGGGGACTAGCCAAAAACATTCAGTACTTC.

The chain joins TRBV2 to TRBJ2-5; TRBD1 matches 9 bases. The germline CDR1 and CDR2 sequences are SNHLY and FYNNEI. Germline trimming cut 4 bases from V and 5 bases from J; bases unmatched to any gene: 8. There are 15 residues in the CDR3. The CDR3 region is CASSGTGGAEETQYF. The CDR3 DNA sequence: TGTGCCAGCAGTGGAACAGGGGGCGCAGAGGAGACCCAGTACTTC.

The table lists this clonotype with many counts. The rearrangement joins TRBV20-1 to TRBJ2-7, with 14 nucleotides matching TRBD2. J lost 2 bases, V lost 1 base, and 4 bases had no gene match. The germline V gene encodes CDR1 DFQATT and CDR2 SNEGSKA (reference sequence). This CDR3 comprises 16 residues. CDR3 in DNA: TGCAGTGCTAGAGTCGGGGGACTAGCGGGAGCCTACGAGCAGTACTTC. This encodes CSARVGGLAGAYEQYF.